These T cell receptor beta chains were read from a single sample in a study of control samples from healthy donors and cancer patients. Only in-frame clones appear in the TCRdb table, and some are missing; sequencing was by immunoSEQ multiplex PCR. The sample contains about 130,000 clones, about 90% of which appear only once. Material for sequencing was blood. These receptor sequences come from a woman between 50 and 59 years old in good health. The CDR3 runs from the conserved cysteine through the conserved F or W. Each record gives: CDR3 length, clone size, J gene, V gene, D gene, CDR3 protein, CDR3 DNA. A D gene is named only where the DNA matches it firmly. Expanded clones get a size class; other rows say once, few or many, or leave the size out.

len: 14; abundance: NA; j_gene: TRBJ2-2; v_gene: TRBV11-2; d_gene: NA; CDR3aa: CASSLQVRTGELFF; CDR3nt: TGTGCCAGCAGCTTACAGGTCCGCACCGGGGAGCTGTTTTTT
len: 15; abundance: NA; j_gene: TRBJ2-7; v_gene: TRBV28; d_gene: NA; CDR3aa: CASSSRGIARYEQYF; CDR3nt: TGTGCCAGCAGCTCCCGGGGGATAGCCCGTTACGAGCAGTACTTC
len: 15; abundance: NA; j_gene: TRBJ1-4; v_gene: TRBV7-9; d_gene: NA; CDR3aa: CASSFTGGGVEKLFF; CDR3nt: TGTGCCAGCAGCTTCACCGGGGGAGGGGTAGAAAAACTGTTTTTT
len: 13; abundance: NA; j_gene: TRBJ2-5; v_gene: TRBV2; d_gene: NA; CDR3aa: CASSGSQRETQYF; CDR3nt: TGTGCCAGCAGTGGAAGCCAACGGGAGACCCAGTACTTC
len: 14; abundance: NA; j_gene: TRBJ1-1; v_gene: TRBV28; d_gene: NA; CDR3aa: CASSPQGRDTEAFF; CDR3nt: TGTGCCAGCAGTCCTCAGGGACGAGACACTGAAGCTTTCTTT
len: 15; abundance: once; j_gene: TRBJ2-1; v_gene: TRBV5-1; d_gene: TRBD1; CDR3aa: CASRSGQASYNEQFF; CDR3nt: TGCGCCAGCAGATCGGGACAGGCCTCCTACAATGAGCAGTTCTTC
len: 14; abundance: NA; j_gene: TRBJ1-1; v_gene: TRBV6-2/TRBV6-3; d_gene: NA; CDR3aa: CASSTGQWNTEAFF; CDR3nt: TGTGCCAGCAGCACCGGACAATGGAATACTGAAGCTTTCTTT
len: 14; abundance: NA; j_gene: TRBJ2-7; v_gene: TRBV29-1; d_gene: TRBD2; CDR3aa: CSGGGGLGSYEQYF; CDR3nt: TGCAGCGGCGGGGGGGGGCTAGGCTCCTACGAGCAGTACTTC
len: 14; abundance: once; j_gene: TRBJ1-5; v_gene: TRBV19; d_gene: NA; CDR3aa: CASNEEPSNQPQHF; CDR3nt: TGTGCCAGTAACGAGGAACCTAGCAATCAGCCCCAGCATTTT
len: 15; abundance: NA; j_gene: TRBJ2-5; v_gene: TRBV3-1/TRBV3-2; d_gene: NA; CDR3aa: CASSQGGVPQETQYF; CDR3nt: TGTGCCAGCAGCCAAGGGGGGGTACCTCAAGAGACCCAGTACTTC
len: 18; abundance: NA; j_gene: TRBJ2-6; v_gene: TRBV10-3; d_gene: TRBD2; CDR3aa: CAISDGLAGDSGANVLTF; CDR3nt: TGTGCCATCAGTGATGGACTAGCGGGGGACTCTGGGGCCAACGTCCTGACTTTC